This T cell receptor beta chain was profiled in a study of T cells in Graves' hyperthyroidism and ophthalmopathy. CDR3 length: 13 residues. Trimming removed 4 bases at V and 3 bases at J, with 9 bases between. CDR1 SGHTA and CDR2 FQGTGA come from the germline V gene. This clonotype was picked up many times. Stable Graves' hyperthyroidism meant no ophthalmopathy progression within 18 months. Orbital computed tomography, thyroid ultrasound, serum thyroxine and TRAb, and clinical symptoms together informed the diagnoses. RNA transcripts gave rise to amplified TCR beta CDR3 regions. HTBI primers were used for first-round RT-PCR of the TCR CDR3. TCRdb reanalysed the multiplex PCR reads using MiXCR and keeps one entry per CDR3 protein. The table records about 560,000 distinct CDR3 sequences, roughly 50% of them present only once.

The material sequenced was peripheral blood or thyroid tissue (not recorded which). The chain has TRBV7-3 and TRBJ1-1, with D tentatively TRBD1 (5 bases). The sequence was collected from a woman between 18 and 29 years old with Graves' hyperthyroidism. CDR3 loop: CASSYGGHTEAFF. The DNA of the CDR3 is TGTGCCAGCAGCTATGGGGGTCACACTGAAGCTTTCTTT. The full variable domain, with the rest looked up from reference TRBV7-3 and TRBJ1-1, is GAGVSQTPSNKVTEKGKYVELRCDPISGHTALYWYRQSLGQGPEFLIYFQGTGAADDSGLPNDRFFAVRPEGSVSTLKIQRTERGDSAVYLCASSYGGHTEAFFGQGTRLTVV.